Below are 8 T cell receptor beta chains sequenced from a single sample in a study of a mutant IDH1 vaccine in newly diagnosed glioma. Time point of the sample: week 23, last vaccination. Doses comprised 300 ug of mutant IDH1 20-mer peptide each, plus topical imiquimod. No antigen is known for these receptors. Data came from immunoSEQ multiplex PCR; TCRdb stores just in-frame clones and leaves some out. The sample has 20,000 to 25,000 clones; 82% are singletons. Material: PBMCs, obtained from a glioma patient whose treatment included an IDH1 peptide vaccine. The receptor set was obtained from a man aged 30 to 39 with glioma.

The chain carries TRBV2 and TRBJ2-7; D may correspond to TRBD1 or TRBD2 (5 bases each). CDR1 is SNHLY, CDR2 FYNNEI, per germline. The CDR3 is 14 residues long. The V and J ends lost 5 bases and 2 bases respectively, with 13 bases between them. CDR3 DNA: TGTGCCAGCAGTCGGGACGGACGCCCCTACGAGCAGTACTTC. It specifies CASSRDGRPYEQYF.

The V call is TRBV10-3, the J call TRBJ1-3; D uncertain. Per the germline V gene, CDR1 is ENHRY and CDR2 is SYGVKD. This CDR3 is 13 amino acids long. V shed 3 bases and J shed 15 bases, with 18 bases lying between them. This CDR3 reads CAISEGMSSAGYF. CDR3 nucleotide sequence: TGTGCCATCAGTGAAGGGATGTCCAGCGCGGGATATTTT.

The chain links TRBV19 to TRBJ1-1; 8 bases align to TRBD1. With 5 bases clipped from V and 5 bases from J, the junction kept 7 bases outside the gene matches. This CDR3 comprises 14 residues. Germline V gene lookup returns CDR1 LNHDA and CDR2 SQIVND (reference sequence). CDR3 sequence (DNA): TGTGCCAGTAGTCCGCGACAGGGGAGAACTGAAGCTTTCTTT. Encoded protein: CASSPRQGRTEAFF. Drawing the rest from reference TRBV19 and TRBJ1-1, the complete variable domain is DGGITQSPKYLFRKEGQNVTLSCEQNLNHDAMYWYRQDPGQGLRLIYYSQIVNDFQKGDIAEGYSVSREKKESFPLTVTSAQKNPTAFYLCASSPRQGRTEAFFGQGTRLTVV.

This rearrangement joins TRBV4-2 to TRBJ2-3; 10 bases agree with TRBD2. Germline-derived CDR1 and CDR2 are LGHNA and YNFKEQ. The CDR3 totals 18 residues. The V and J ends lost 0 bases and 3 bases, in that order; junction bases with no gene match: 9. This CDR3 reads CASSQEISASGRTDTQYF. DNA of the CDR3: TGTGCCAGCAGCCAAGAAATATCGGCTAGCGGGAGAACAGATACGCAGTATTTT.

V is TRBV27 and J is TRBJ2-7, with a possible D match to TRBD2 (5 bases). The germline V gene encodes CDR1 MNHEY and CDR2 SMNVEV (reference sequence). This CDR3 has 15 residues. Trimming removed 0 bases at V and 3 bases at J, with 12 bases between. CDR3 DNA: TGTGCCAGCAGTTTATCCGGGCGGGTCCTCTACGAGCAGTACTTC. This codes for CASSLSGRVLYEQYF.

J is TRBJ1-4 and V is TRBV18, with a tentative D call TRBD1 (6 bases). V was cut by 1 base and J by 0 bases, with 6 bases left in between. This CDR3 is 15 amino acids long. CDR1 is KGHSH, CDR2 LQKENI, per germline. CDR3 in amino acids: CASSPRTATNEKLFF. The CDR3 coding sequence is TGTGCCAGCTCACCACGGACAGCAACTAATGAAAAACTGTTTTTT.

The CDR3 DNA follows: TGTGCCAGCAGCCTATGGGGGGGGAGCGGTGAAAAACTGTTTTTT. This gives the protein CASSLWGGSGEKLFF. The chain combines TRBV5-5 with TRBJ1-4; D possibly corresponds to TRBD1 (5 bases). This CDR3 has 15 amino acids. V gave up 4 bases and J gave up 7 bases, with 17 bases separating them. Germline values: CDR1 SGHKS, CDR2 YYEKEE (reference sequence).

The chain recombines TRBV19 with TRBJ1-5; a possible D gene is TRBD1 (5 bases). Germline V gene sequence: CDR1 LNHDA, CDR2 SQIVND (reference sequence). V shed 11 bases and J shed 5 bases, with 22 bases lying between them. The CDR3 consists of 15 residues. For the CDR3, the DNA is TGTGCCTCCGGCGCAAGATCAGGGTTTCATCAGCCCCAGCATTTT. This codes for CASGARSGFHQPQHF.